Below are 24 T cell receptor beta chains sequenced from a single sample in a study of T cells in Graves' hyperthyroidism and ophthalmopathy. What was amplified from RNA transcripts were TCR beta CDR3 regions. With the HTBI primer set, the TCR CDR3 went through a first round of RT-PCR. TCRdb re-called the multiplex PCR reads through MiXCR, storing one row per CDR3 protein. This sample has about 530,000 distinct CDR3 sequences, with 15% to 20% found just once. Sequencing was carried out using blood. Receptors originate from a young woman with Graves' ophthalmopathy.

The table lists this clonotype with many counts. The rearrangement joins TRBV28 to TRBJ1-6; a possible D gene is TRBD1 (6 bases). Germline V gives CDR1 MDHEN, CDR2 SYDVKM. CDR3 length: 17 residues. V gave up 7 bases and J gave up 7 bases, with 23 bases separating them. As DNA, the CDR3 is TGTGCCAGCAAAGGGGCCCCAGGGGACTCCCTAAATTCACCCCTCCACTTT. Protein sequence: CASKGAPGDSLNSPLHF.

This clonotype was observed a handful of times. The CDR3 DNA reads as TGCGCCAGCAGCCTAGACAGTTACACCTACAATGAGCAGTTCTTC. Its translation: CASSLDSYTYNEQFF. The chain has TRBV4-1 and TRBJ2-1; tentatively, D is TRBD1 (5 bases). Germline V lookup: CDR1 MGHRA, CDR2 YSYEKL. Trimming took off 4 bases at V and 2 bases at J, with 12 bases between the two ends. CDR3 length equals 15 residues.

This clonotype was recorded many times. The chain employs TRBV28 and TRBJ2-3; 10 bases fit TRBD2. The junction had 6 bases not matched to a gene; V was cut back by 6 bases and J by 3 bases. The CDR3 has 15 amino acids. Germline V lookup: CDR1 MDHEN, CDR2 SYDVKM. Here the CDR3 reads CASRVSGGATDTQYF. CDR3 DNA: TGTGCCAGCAGGGTGAGCGGGGGGGCGACAGATACGCAGTATTTT.

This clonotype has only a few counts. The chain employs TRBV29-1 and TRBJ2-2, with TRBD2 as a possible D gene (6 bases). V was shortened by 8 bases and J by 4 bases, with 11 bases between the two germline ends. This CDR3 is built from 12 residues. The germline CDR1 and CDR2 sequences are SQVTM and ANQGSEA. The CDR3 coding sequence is TGCAGCAGCCGACTAGGCACCGGGGAGCTGTTTTTT. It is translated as CSSRLGTGELFF.

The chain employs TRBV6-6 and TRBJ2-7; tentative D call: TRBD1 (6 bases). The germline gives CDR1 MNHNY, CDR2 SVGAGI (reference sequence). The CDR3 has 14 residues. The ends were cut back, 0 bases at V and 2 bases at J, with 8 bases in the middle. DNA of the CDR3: TGTGCCAGCAGTTACTCGCAGGGGACCTACGAGCAGTACTTC. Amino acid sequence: CASSYSQGTYEQYF.

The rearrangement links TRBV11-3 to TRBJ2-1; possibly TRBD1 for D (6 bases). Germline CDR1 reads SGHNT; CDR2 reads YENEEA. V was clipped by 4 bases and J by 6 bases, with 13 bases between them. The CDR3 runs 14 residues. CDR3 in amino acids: CASSSVRRGNEQFF. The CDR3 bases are TGTGCCAGCAGCTCGGTTCGCAGGGGCAATGAGCAGTTCTTC.

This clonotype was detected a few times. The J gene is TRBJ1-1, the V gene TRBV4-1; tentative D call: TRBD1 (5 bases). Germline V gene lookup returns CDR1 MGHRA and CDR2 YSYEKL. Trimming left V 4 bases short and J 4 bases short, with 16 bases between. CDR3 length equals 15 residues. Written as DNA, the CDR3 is TGCGCCAGCAGCCCGATACGGGAGGGGTTCACTGAAGCTTTCTTT. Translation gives CASSPIREGFTEAFF.

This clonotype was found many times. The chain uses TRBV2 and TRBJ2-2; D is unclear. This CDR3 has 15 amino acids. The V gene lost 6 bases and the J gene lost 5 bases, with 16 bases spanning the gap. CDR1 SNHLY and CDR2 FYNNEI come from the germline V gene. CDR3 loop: CASRSSARETGELFF. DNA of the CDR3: TGTGCCAGCAGGTCGAGCGCTAGAGAAACCGGGGAGCTGTTTTTT.

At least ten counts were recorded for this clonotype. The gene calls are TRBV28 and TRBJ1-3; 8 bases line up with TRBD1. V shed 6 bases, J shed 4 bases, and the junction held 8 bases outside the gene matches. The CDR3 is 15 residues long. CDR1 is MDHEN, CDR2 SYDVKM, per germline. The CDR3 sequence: CASSPDRDPGNTIYF. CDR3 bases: TGTGCCAGCAGCCCGGACAGGGACCCGGGAAACACCATATATTTT.

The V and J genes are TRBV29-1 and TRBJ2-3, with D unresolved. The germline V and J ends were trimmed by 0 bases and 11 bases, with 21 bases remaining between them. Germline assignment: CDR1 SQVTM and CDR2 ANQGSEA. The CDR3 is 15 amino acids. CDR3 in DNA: TGCAGCGTTGAAGATCTGGGCCTTACCGAGGATGAGCAGTATTTT. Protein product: CSVEDLGLTEDEQYF.

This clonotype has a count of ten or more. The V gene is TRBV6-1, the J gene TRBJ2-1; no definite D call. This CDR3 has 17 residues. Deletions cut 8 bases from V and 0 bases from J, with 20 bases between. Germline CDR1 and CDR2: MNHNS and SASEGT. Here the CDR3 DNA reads TGTGCCAGCGTCACCCTGGCGGCAGGTCGCTCCTACAATGAGCAGTTCTTC. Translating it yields CASVTLAAGRSYNEQFF.

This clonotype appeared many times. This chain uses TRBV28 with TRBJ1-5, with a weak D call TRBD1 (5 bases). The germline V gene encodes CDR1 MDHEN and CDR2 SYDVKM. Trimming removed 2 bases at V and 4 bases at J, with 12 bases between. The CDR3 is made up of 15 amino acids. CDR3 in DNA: TGTGCCAGCAGTTTAAGGGGTTCATGGAATCAGCCCCAGCATTTT. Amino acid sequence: CASSLRGSWNQPQHF.

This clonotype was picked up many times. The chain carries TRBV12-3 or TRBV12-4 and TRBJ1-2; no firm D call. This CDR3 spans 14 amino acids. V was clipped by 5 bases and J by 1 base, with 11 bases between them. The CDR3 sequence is CASSRRGRNYGYTF. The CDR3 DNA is TGTGCCAGCAGTAGACGCGGTCGTAACTATGGCTACACCTTC.

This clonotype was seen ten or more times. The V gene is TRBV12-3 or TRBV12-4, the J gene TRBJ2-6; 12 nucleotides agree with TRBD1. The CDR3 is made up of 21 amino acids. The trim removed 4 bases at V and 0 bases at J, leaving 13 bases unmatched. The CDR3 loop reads CASSSRDRGLILPSGANVLTF. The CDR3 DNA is TGTGCCAGCAGTTCCCGGGACAGGGGGCTAATATTACCCTCTGGGGCCAACGTCCTGACTTTC.

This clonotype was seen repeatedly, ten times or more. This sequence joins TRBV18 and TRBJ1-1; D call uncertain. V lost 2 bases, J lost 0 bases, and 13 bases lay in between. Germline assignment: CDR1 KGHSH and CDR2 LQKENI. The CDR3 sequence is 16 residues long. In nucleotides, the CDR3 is TGTGCCAGCTCACCAAGGAGTCTTAATATGAACACTGAAGCTTTCTTT. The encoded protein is CASSPRSLNMNTEAFF.

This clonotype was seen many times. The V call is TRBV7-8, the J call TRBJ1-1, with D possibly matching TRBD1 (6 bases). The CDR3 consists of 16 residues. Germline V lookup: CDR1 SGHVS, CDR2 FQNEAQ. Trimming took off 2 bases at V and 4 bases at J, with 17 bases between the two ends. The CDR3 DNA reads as TGTGCCAGCAGCTTACAGGGGACACGGTCGACCACTGAAGCTTTCTTT. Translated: CASSLQGTRSTTEAFF.

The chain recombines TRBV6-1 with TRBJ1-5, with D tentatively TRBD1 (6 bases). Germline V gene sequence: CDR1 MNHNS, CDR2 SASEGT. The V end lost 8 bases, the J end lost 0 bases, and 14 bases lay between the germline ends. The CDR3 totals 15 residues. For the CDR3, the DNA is TGTGCCAGCCTATTCGGACAGTATAGCAATCAGCCCCAGCATTTT. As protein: CASLFGQYSNQPQHF.

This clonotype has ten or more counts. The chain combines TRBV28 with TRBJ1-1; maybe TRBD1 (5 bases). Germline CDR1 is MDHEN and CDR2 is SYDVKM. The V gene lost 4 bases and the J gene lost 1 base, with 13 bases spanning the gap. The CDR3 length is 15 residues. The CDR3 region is CASSWGGTPNTEAFF. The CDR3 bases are TGTGCCAGCAGTTGGGGGGGGACCCCGAACACTGAAGCTTTCTTT.

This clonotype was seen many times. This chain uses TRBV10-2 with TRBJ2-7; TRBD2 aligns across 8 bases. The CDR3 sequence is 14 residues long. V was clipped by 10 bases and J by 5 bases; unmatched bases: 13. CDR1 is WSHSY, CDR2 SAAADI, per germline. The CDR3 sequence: CAILPREGRNEQYF. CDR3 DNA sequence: TGCGCCATCCTCCCCCGGGAGGGCCGGAACGAGCAGTACTTC.

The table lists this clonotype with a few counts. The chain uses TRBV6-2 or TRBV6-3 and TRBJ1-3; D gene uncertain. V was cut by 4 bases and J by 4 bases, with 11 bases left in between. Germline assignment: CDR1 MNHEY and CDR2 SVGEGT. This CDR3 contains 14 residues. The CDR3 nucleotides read TGTGCCAGCAGTTGGGCGGCCCCGGGAAACACCATATATTTT. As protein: CASSWAAPGNTIYF.

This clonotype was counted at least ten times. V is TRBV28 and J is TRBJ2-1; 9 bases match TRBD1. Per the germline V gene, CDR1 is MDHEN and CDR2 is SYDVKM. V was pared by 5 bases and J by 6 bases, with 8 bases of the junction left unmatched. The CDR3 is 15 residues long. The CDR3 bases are TGTGCCAGCAGTGTAATGGGACAGGGTATCAATGAGCAGTTCTTC. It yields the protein CASSVMGQGINEQFF.

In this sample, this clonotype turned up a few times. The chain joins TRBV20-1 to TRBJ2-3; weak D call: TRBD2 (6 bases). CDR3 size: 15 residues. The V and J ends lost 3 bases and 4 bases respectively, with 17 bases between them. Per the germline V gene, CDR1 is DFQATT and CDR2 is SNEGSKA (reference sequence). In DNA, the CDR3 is TGCAGTGCTAGTCTCCGGGGGAAAGCGGCAGATACGCAGTATTTT. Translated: CSASLRGKAADTQYF.

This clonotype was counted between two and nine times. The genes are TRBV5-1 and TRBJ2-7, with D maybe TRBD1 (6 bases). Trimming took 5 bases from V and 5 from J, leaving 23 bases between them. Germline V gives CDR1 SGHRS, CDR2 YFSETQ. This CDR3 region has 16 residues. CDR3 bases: TGCGCCAGCAGACTGGATATCGGGACAAAACGGGACGAGCAGTACTTC. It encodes CASRLDIGTKRDEQYF.

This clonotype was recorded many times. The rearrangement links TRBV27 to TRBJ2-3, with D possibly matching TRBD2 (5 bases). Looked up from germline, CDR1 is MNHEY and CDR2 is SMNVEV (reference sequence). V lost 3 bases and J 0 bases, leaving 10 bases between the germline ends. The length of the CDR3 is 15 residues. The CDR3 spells CASSFSDPSTDTQYF. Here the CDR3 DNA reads TGTGCCAGCAGTTTTAGCGATCCGAGCACAGATACGCAGTATTTT.